Reported below is one T cell receptor (beta chain). Its antigen is currently unknown. Only in-frame clones appear in the TCRdb table, and some are missing; sequencing was by immunoSEQ multiplex PCR. The table has approximately 70,000 clones, 84% seen once. Specified time point: week 23, last vaccination. Mutant IDH1 20-mer peptide, at 300 ug, made up each vaccine dose, with topical imiquimod. CDR3 length: 14 amino acids. The germline V gene has CDR1 SGDLS and CDR2 YYNGEE. Trimming removed 1 base at V and 1 base at J, with 8 bases between. The data are from a study of a mutant IDH1 vaccine in newly diagnosed glioma. At the level of the study: The study gave patients eight vaccinations in weeks 1, 3, 5, 7, 11, 15, 19, 23. Earlier care involved radiotherapy, temozolomide, or both, and the majority received both.

General study findings and limits: Altogether, almost 95% of patients exhibited vaccine-induced immune responses. Any relationship between pseudoprogression and changes in top peripheral T cell clonotypes seemed absent.

The rearrangement joins TRBV9 to TRBJ1-1, with D possibly being TRBD1 (5 bases). Sequences were derived from PBMCs, sampled from a glioma patient whose treatment included an IDH1 peptide vaccine. The receptor's source is a man between 18 and 35 years old with glioma. The CDR3, as DNA: TGTGCCAGCAGCGTATCAGGGCAGAACACTGAAGCTTTCTTT. Translating it yields CASSVSGQNTEAFF.